The rows below give T cell receptor beta chains drawn from one sample of a study of identical twins. Using its own MiXCR run on the 5' RACE reads, TCRdb lists one record per CDR3 protein. Among 650,000 to 800,000 distinct CDR3 sequences listed, more than 6.5% were seen once. These data are also associated with another study on yellow fever vaccine responses in identical twins.

Sequenced: PBMCs. Receptor source: a woman in her late teens or twenties in good health. CDR3s include the opening cysteine and the closing phenylalanine or tryptophan. D genes are given only for firm matches. Some rows have no size entry. The others give once, few or many, or a class for an expanded clone.

D,J,V,size,DNA,CDR3
-,TRBJ2-4,TRBV3-1,many,TGTGCCAGCAGCCAAGATTGGGCAGGCGGGGACATTCAGTACTTC,CASSQDWAGGDIQYF
TRBD1,TRBJ2-7,TRBV12-3/TRBV12-4,-,TGTGCCAGCAGTCCGGGGACAGGTCCTACCTACGAGCAGTACTTC,CASSPGTGPTYEQYF
TRBD1,TRBJ1-5,TRBV7-6,many,TGTGCCAGCAGCTCCGGGACAGGGGGTTATAGCAATCAGCCCCAGCATTTT,CASSSGTGGYSNQPQHF
TRBD1,TRBJ2-5,TRBV11-2,few,TGTGCCAGCAGCTTAGCAGGGGGCTTTGTGGAGACCCAGTACTTC,CASSLAGGFVETQYF
-,TRBJ2-2,TRBV19,-,TGTGCCAGTAGTATCGGGCCATTGAACACCGGGGAGCTGTTTTTT,CASSIGPLNTGELFF
TRBD2,TRBJ2-3,TRBV12-3/TRBV12-4,-,TGTGCCAGCAGGTGGAGCGGGGGGCCGCCCACAGATACGCAGTATTTT,CASRWSGGPPTDTQYF
-,TRBJ2-3,TRBV6-6,-,TGTGCCAGCAAGGCGAGCACAGATACGCAGTATTTT,CASKASTDTQYF
TRBD2,TRBJ2-1,TRBV7-9,-,TGTGCCAGCAGCTTAGCCGGGACTACTCACAATGAGCAGTTCTTC,CASSLAGTTHNEQFF
-,TRBJ2-7,TRBV3-1,-,TGTGCCAGCAGCCAGGGGACAACTCTAACCTACGAGCAGTACTTC,CASSQGTTLTYEQYF
-,TRBJ2-2,TRBV12-3/TRBV12-4,many,TGTGCCAGCAGTCCGCCACGACAGATTCGGCCCACCGGGGAGCTGTTTTTT,CASSPPRQIRPTGELFF
-,TRBJ1-5,TRBV15,few,TGTGCCACCAGCAGAGATGGGGTTAGCAATCAGCCCCAGCATTTT,CATSRDGVSNQPQHF
-,TRBJ2-1,TRBV5-5,-,TGTGCCAGCCAGGACGGGCTCAATGAGCAGTTCTTC,CASQDGLNEQFF
-,TRBJ2-3,TRBV29-1,many,TGCAGCGCAAGGGCCGTCGGGGGGCTAAATACGCAGTATTTT,CSARAVGGLNTQYF
-,TRBJ1-2,TRBV29-1,-,TGCAGCGTTGAATTTCTGGGTAACTATGGCTACACCTTC,CSVEFLGNYGYTF
-,TRBJ2-3,TRBV12-3/TRBV12-4,many,TGTGCCAGCTGCCCCTTTTCTGGTACGCAGTATTTT,CASCPFSGTQYF
-,TRBJ2-3,TRBV7-6,few,TGTGCCAGCAGCTCCACGTTTTACACAGATACGCAGTATTTT,CASSSTFYTDTQYF
-,TRBJ2-1,TRBV2,-,TGTGCCAGCAGTGAACAGGGGCTAGCGGCGATACGCAATGAGCAGTTCTTC,CASSEQGLAAIRNEQFF
-,TRBJ2-4,TRBV5-1,many,TGCGCCAGCGGGGACCCATCAATAGCCAAAAACATTCAGTACTTC,CASGDPSIAKNIQYF
TRBD1,TRBJ2-7,TRBV5-1,-,TGCGCCAGCAGCGCGCGACAGGGGACCTACGAGCAGTACTTC,CASSARQGTYEQYF
TRBD2,TRBJ2-3,TRBV5-1,few,TGCGCCAGCAGCGCAGGACTAGCGGGCAGGATAGATACGCAGTATTTT,CASSAGLAGRIDTQYF
TRBD2,TRBJ2-5,TRBV11-2,many,TGTGCCAGCAGCACAGGACTAGCGAGGACTTGGGACCAAGAGACCCAGTACTTC,CASSTGLARTWDQETQYF
TRBD1,TRBJ2-2,TRBV28,few,TGTGCCAGCCTCGTGGGGACAGGGGGCACCGGGGAGCTGTTTTTT,CASLVGTGGTGELFF
-,TRBJ2-7,TRBV6-1,-,TGTGCCAGCATCCCGCAGCGCGGGCCCTACGAGCAGTACTTC,CASIPQRGPYEQYF
TRBD2,TRBJ2-7,TRBV7-6,few,TGTGCCAGCAGCCCCTTAGCGGGAGTCGAGCAGTACTTC,CASSPLAGVEQYF
-,TRBJ1-1,TRBV29-1,few,TGCAGCGTTGTTGTCAGGGGATCTCAGCGCACTGAAGCTTTCTTT,CSVVVRGSQRTEAFF
-,TRBJ2-7,TRBV9,few,TGTGCCAGGGAAGGGGGCTCCTACGAGCAGTACTTC,CAREGGSYEQYF
-,TRBJ1-2,TRBV29-1,few,TGCAGCGTTGGAGACCTGGACCGATATGGCTACACCTTC,CSVGDLDRYGYTF
-,TRBJ2-1,TRBV25-1,-,TGTGCCAGCACAGGGGTGGGTGAGCAGTTCTTC,CASTGVGEQFF
-,TRBJ2-2,TRBV5-6,-,TGTGCCAGCAGCTTGGTGATTAGCGGAGAGAACACCGGGGAGCTGTTTTTT,CASSLVISGENTGELFF
TRBD2,TRBJ2-5,TRBV27,-,TGTGCCAGCAGTTCTCAGACTAGCGGGTTTCAAGAGACCCAGTACTTC,CASSSQTSGFQETQYF
TRBD2,TRBJ2-7,TRBV20-1,few,TGCAGTGCTAGACCACTACCGGGACTAGCCACCTACGAGCAGTACTTC,CSARPLPGLATYEQYF
TRBD2,TRBJ2-3,TRBV4-2,many,TGTGCCAGCAGCCAAATAACCTCAGCGGGGGGCACAGATACGCAGTATTTT,CASSQITSAGGTDTQYF
-,TRBJ2-1,TRBV6-5,many,TGTGCCAGCAGGTTACAATGGGCAGAGTACAATGAGCAGTTCTTC,CASRLQWAEYNEQFF
-,TRBJ1-3,TRBV11-2,many,TGTGCCAGCAGCCTACAGGGCCTTGGAAACACCATATATTTT,CASSLQGLGNTIYF
-,TRBJ2-7,TRBV5-6,many,TGTGCCAGCAGCTTGCGAGGGGTCGAGCAGTACTTC,CASSLRGVEQYF
TRBD2,TRBJ2-2,TRBV5-1,many,TGCGCCAGCAGCTTGGGACTAGCGTTTAACGCGAACACCGGGGAGCTGTTTTTT,CASSLGLAFNANTGELFF
TRBD1,TRBJ2-1,TRBV20-1,-,TGCAGTGCTAACCCGGGACAGGGGTTCTACAATGAGCAGTTCTTC,CSANPGQGFYNEQFF
-,TRBJ1-1,TRBV7-2,-,TGTGCCAGCAGCTTAAGTCCAGGGAAGGAAACTTTCTTT,CASSLSPGKETFF
-,TRBJ1-2,TRBV15,-,TGTGCCACCAGCAGAGCTGCCTTCCAAGGCTACACCTTC,CATSRAAFQGYTF
TRBD1,TRBJ2-1,TRBV24-1,-,TGTGCCACAAAGGGACAGGGGGAAGGCAATGAGCAGTTCTTC,CATKGQGEGNEQFF
-,TRBJ2-6,TRBV3-1,few,TGTGCCAGCAGCTTACGGGGGGCACCCCAGTCTGGGGCCAACGTCCTGACTTTC,CASSLRGAPQSGANVLTF
TRBD2,TRBJ2-3,TRBV5-6,-,TGTGCCAGCAGCATACAAACGGGACTAGCGGTAAGAGATACGCAGTATTTT,CASSIQTGLAVRDTQYF
-,TRBJ2-7,TRBV2,-,TGTGCCAGCAGGGATCAGGTACTTCTCTCCTACGAGCAGTACTTC,CASRDQVLLSYEQYF
-,TRBJ1-4,TRBV6-5,-,TGTGCCAGCAGTTACTCGAACAGTGAAAAACTGTTTTTT,CASSYSNSEKLFF
-,TRBJ2-7,TRBV20-1,-,TGCAGTGCCTTCCCTTACGAGCAGTACTTC,CSAFPYEQYF
TRBD2,TRBJ2-5,TRBV3-1,few,TGTGCCAGCAGCCAAGATGGACTAGCGGGCCAAGAGACCCAGTACTTC,CASSQDGLAGQETQYF
-,TRBJ1-1,TRBV6-5,many,TGTGCCAGCAGTTACTTAGGGAACACTGAAGCTTTCTTT,CASSYLGNTEAFF
-,TRBJ1-1,TRBV2,few,TGTGCCAGCAATTTGGGCCCAGGGGTAGCTTTCTTT,CASNLGPGVAFF
TRBD1,TRBJ2-7,TRBV6-1,-,TGTGCCAGCAGTGAAATCGGAAGTGGACAGGGTGACGAGCAGTACTTC,CASSEIGSGQGDEQYF
-,TRBJ2-1,TRBV29-1,few,TGCAGCGTTCCCGAGCAGCGCAGCTCCTACAATGAGCAGTTCTTC,CSVPEQRSSYNEQFF
TRBD1,TRBJ1-2,TRBV5-1,many,TGCGCCAGCAGCTCCACCCCGGGACAGGACTATGGCTACACCTTC,CASSSTPGQDYGYTF
-,TRBJ2-5,TRBV4-2,-,TGTGCCAGCAGCCAAGATCCCTTTTCCGGGAAGACCCAGTACTTC,CASSQDPFSGKTQYF
TRBD1,TRBJ2-1,TRBV9,few,TGTGCCAGCAGCCCACCACAGGGGGATGAGCAGTTCTTC,CASSPPQGDEQFF
TRBD2,TRBJ2-1,TRBV7-9,-,TGTGCCACCTCGGGACTAGCGGGCAACAATGAGCAGTTCTTC,CATSGLAGNNEQFF
TRBD2,TRBJ2-5,TRBV11-1,few,TGTGCCAGCAGCCATCCACGGGTTGCGGGAGAGTCCCGAGAGACCCAGTACTTC,CASSHPRVAGESRETQYF
-,TRBJ2-7,TRBV2,many,TGTGCCAGCAGCCAGGGGTACTCCTACGAGCAGTACTTC,CASSQGYSYEQYF
-,TRBJ2-2,TRBV18,few,TGTGCCAGCTCACTACGGACGAATATGGGGCATAACACCGGGGAGCTGTTTTTT,CASSLRTNMGHNTGELFF
-,TRBJ2-5,TRBV20-1,-,TGCAGTGCCCAGAGGGGGGGCCAAGAGACCCAGTACTTC,CSAQRGGQETQYF
-,TRBJ2-1,TRBV3-1,few,TGTGCCAGCAGCCAAGACCTAGTTGTCAATGAGCAGTTCTTC,CASSQDLVVNEQFF
TRBD2,TRBJ2-1,TRBV10-2,few,TGCGCCAGCAGCCTCCTAGCGGGAGGGTCTGCTGAGCAGTTCTTC,CASSLLAGGSAEQFF